This T cell receptor beta chain was sequenced during a study of a mutant IDH1 vaccine in newly diagnosed glioma. Assay used: immunoSEQ multiplex PCR; TCRdb lists only in-frame clones, some missing. Among approximately 44,000 clones listed, roughly 90% were seen once. This CDR3 region has 16 residues. Germline V gene sequence: CDR1 MGHRA, CDR2 YSYEKL. V shed 4 bases and J 3 bases; nucleotides not matched to a gene: 4. On this clone itself: Its cognate antigen is unknown.

Time point: week 23, last vaccination. Vaccination used 300 ug of mutant IDH1 20-mer peptide per dose, with topical imiquimod. This material consisted of PBMCs, taken from a glioma patient whose treatment included an IDH1 peptide vaccine. This receptor was taken from a man aged 45-60 years with glioma. The rearrangement links TRBV4-1 to TRBJ2-7; 15 bases are shared with TRBD2. The CDR3 protein is CASSLEGLAGGYEQYF. CDR3 in DNA: TGCGCCAGCAGCCTCGAGGGACTAGCGGGAGGCTACGAGCAGTACTTC.